Below, one TCR beta chain is given with its context. The antigen it binds to is not known. No per-base quality is available; no much larger clone lies one base away. The data derive from a study of CD8+ T cells in alopecia areata (dated by TCRdb to between 2017 and 2018). As for the study more broadly: The treated patients took part in an open-label pilot trial in which moderate-to-severe alopecia areata was treated with oral tofacitinib at 5 to 10 mg twice daily. Patients received tofacitinib for 6 to 18 months and were then followed off drug for 6 months to check for delayed response and recurrence. Disease severity in treated patients was measured with the SALT score, which quantifies the percentage of affected scalp surface area. To study T cell clonal expansion in alopecia areata, the researchers applied high-throughput TCRbeta sequencing to both the C3H/HeJ mouse model and human patients. In humans, TCRbeta sequencing was performed on scalp tissue and on sorted CD4+ and CD8+ peripheral blood T cells from healthy controls and from patients with patchy or totalis/universalis alopecia areata. Tofacitinib-treated patients had biopsies at baseline and at 4 and 24 weeks of treatment, with a later scalp biopsy in several patients. Clonality in the scalp was compared among normal scalp (n=4), patchy alopecia areata scalp (n=8), and alopecia totalis/universalis scalp (n=8). RNA was obtained with the PAXgene miRNA kit for fixed scalp, the miRNeasy kit for PBMCs, and the RNeasy kit for mouse skin. TCRbeta CDR3 regions were amplified by immunoSEQ multiplex PCR with 35 Vbeta forward and 13 Jbeta reverse primers. The paper as a whole reports these results and caveats: Compared with mice, TCR sequences shared between patients were less clear, possibly partly because of HLA diversity across the patient population. Tofacitinib significantly decreased scalp clonality and the number of expanded CD8+ clones among the top 100 scalp clones. During tofacitinib treatment, many expanded lesional clones stuck around in both scalp and blood, and this persistence may partly explain why relapse happens after treatment is stopped. Because the treated cohort was small and included a single nonresponder, larger studies are needed to assess links between baseline CD8+ expansion and response. Higher clonality and more expanded CD8+ clones were observed in lesional scalp than in normal scalp, particularly in alopecia totalis/universalis, a finding suggestive of antigenic drive. Resident alphabeta T cells in normal human skin are also sequenced, complicating scalp TCR repertoire analysis, unlike mouse skin dominated by gammadelta T cells.

Preparation of the library involved the immunoSEQ multiplex PCR assay. RNA was extracted from all samples and reverse transcribed into cDNA, which served as template for TCR sequencing. First-strand cDNA was synthesized using SuperScript III with a 2:1 mix of oligo-dT and random hexamers. A synthetic immune receptor repertoire was used to assess amplification bias, and residual bias was removed computationally. Processing in the source paper ran as follows. Raw reads were preprocessed for error removal, and CDR3 was defined according to IMGT conventions as running from the conserved cysteine to phenylalanine. To get clonality, Shannon entropy was normalized by log2 of the number of productive unique TCRs and the result was subtracted from 1. CD4 or CD8 identity of scalp clones was inferred by cross-referencing scalp TCRbeta sequences with sorted blood CD4 and CD8 repertoires. Imported from immuneACCESS, the table was reduced by TCRdb to in-frame sequences with V and J called. These copies leave out some clones; in studies compared against another copy, an unresolved V gene accounts for under half, and the cause of the remainder is not known. The D gene and trimming were derived from the DNA, and the V and J assignments and clone size from that table. The table for this sample lists 90,000 to 150,000 clones; 50% to 55% of them were counted only once. The ten largest account for roughly 0.5% of the sample.

V is shortened by 0 bases, J by 0 bases, and the region joining them spans 6 bases. The CDR3 spans 16 residues, from the cysteine through the phenylalanine. The sequence is cut down to CDR3 DNA, 48 bases in frame from base 1. CDR1 SGHDN and CDR2 FVKESK are derived from the germline V gene. Interpreted using the paper, the time point label stands for: around 4 weeks on oral tofacitinib. The meaning of the sample's treatment or condition label: oral pan-JAK inhibitor, 5-10 mg twice daily. Lesional scalp punch biopsies and peripheral blood were collected from alopecia areata patients. After PBMCs were isolated by density centrifugation and stained for CD3, CD4 and CD8, a FACSAria was used to sort CD4+ and CD8+ T cells.

The receptor was isolated from a human donor with alopecia areata. Rearrangement joined TRBV14 to TRBJ2-6; no D segment can be confidently identified. The specimen comprised CD4+ T cells sorted from blood, sampled at week 4, from a patient treated with tofacitinib. This receptor has the CDR3 CASSQDRASGANVLTF. The nucleotide sequence is given as TGTGCCAGCAGCCAAGACAGAGCCTCTGGGGCCAACGTCCTGACTTTC.